Listed below are T cell receptor beta chains from one sample, sequenced in a study of T-cell memory formation after mild COVID-19. TCRdb ran MiXCR on the 5' RACE reads and lists one entry per CDR3 protein. The sample comprises 200,000 to 250,000 distinct CDR3 sequences, roughly 30% of which are singletons, and more than 9.5% rests with the top ten. Material for sequencing was PBMCs or a T cell subset sorted from them (not recorded which). Receptors were obtained from an adult woman who had mild COVID-19 (a few samples of this study predate the infection). Cell type and time point are not known. Both conserved end residues are part of each CDR3. The D gene is left open where the match is weak. Clone size appears in some rows only: once, few, many, or a class for an expanded clone.

clone size	J gene	V gene	D gene	CDR3 DNA	CDR3 protein
NA	TRBJ2-1	TRBV15	TRBD2	TGTGCCACCAGCAGATTCGGACTAGCGGGGCTTAATGAGCAGTTCTTC	CATSRFGLAGLNEQFF
NA	TRBJ2-1	TRBV7-2	TRBD1	TGTGCCAGCAGCCCGATGGGACAGATCAACAATGAGCAGTTCTTC	CASSPMGQINNEQFF
NA	TRBJ2-4	TRBV2	TRBD1	TGTGCCAGCGGGGACAGGGGGGTCAATCAGTACTTC	CASGDRGVNQYF
NA	TRBJ1-2	TRBV7-9	NA	TGTGCCAGCAGCCCGGACAGCCTCTATGGCTACACCTTC	CASSPDSLYGYTF
NA	TRBJ2-1	TRBV6-6	TRBD2	TGTGCCAGCACCCACGCCGGACTAGCGGGAGGAACGAGGGGCAATGAGCAGTTCTTC	CASTHAGLAGGTRGNEQFF
NA	TRBJ2-1	TRBV12-3/TRBV12-4	TRBD2	TGTGCCAGCAGCGGGACTAGCGAGAACAATGAGCAGTTCTTC	CASSGTSENNEQFF
few	TRBJ2-7	TRBV20-1	TRBD1	TGCAGTGCTACCAAGACAGGGAGACTTTACGAGCAGTACTTC	CSATKTGRLYEQYF
NA	TRBJ2-1	TRBV9	NA	TGTGCCAGCAGCCTCCTAAGTCGTGGGCAATACAATGAGCAGTTCTTC	CASSLLSRGQYNEQFF
NA	TRBJ2-7	TRBV7-9	TRBD2	TGTGCCAGCCAGACTAGCGGGGGCTCCTACGAGCAGTACTTC	CASQTSGGSYEQYF
few	TRBJ2-5	TRBV29-1	TRBD1	TGCAGCGGGGGAACAGGGGAAGAGACCCAGTACTTC	CSGGTGEETQYF
NA	TRBJ2-3	TRBV6-2/TRBV6-3	TRBD2	TGTGCCAGCAGTTATCGGGGAGGGGCAGATACGCAGTATTTT	CASSYRGGADTQYF
few	TRBJ2-3	TRBV7-2	NA	TGTGCCAGCAGCTTACGGCTGGGCGGCACAGATACGCAGTATTTT	CASSLRLGGTDTQYF
few	TRBJ1-1	TRBV12-3/TRBV12-4	TRBD1	TGTGCCAGCAGTTTTAGGGGGCAGGGCACTGAAGCTTTCTTT	CASSFRGQGTEAFF
NA	TRBJ2-3	TRBV6-2/TRBV6-3	NA	TGTGCCAGCAGCGACGGACGAGCCACAGATACGCAGTATTTT	CASSDGRATDTQYF
NA	TRBJ1-1	TRBV6-5	TRBD1	TGTGCCAGCAGTCCGGCGACAGGGAGGACGACTGAAGCTTTCTTT	CASSPATGRTTEAFF
NA	TRBJ1-1	TRBV6-1	NA	TGTGCCAGCAGTGAGGCAGGAAAGAACACTGAAGCTTTCTTT	CASSEAGKNTEAFF